A selection of T cell receptor beta chains follows, all from one sample in a study of control samples from healthy donors and cancer patients. Using immunoSEQ multiplex PCR, the repertoire was profiled, and TCRdb retains in-frame clones only, with some absent. This sample carries roughly 200,000 clones, with 2% to 2.5% going to the ten biggest clones. The sequencing sample was made of blood. The receptor set was obtained from a young woman in good health. The CDR3 runs from the conserved cysteine through the conserved F or W. Fields, in order: J gene, D gene, V gene, CDR3 protein, CDR3 DNA. D genes are given only for firm matches.

TRBJ2-5,.,TRBV18,CASSLVHRVQETQYF,TGTGCCAGCTCACTGGTCCACAGGGTCCAAGAGACCCAGTACTTC
TRBJ2-5,.,TRBV25-1,CASSEAHAAPGNEAQYF,TGTGCCAGCAGTGAGGCCCACGCAGCTCCCGGGAATGAGGCCCAGTACTTC
TRBJ2-1,TRBD1,TRBV10-3,CAIMGTGDNEQFF,TGTGCCATCATGGGGACAGGGGACAATGAGCAGTTCTTC
TRBJ2-5,TRBD1,TRBV18,CASSPLIWTGAQETQYF,TGTGCCAGCTCTCCCCTTATTTGGACAGGGGCCCAAGAGACCCAGTACTTC
TRBJ2-7,TRBD1,TRBV5-6,CASSLDRTGFLEQYF,TGTGCCAGCAGCTTGGACAGGACAGGGTTTCTAGAGCAGTACTTC
TRBJ1-5,TRBD1,TRBV28,CASSLWRDRGLRGDQPQHF,TGTGCCAGCAGTTTATGGCGGGACAGGGGGCTCCGGGGAGATCAGCCCCAGCATTTT
TRBJ2-5,.,TRBV29-1,CSVRFRGVQETQYF,TGCAGCGTTCGGTTTAGGGGGGTCCAAGAGACCCAGTACTTC
TRBJ2-7,TRBD2,TRBV5-1,CASSSLEAGGLYEQYF,TGCGCCAGCAGCTCCCTAGAAGCGGGGGGGCTCTACGAGCAGTACTTC
TRBJ1-3,.,TRBV5-1,CASSFRGADGNTIYF,TGCGCCAGCAGCTTCCGGGGAGCTGATGGAAACACCATATATTTT
TRBJ2-1,.,TRBV7-9,CVTAGAGALSYNEQFF,TGTGTTACAGCCGGGGCAGGGGCCCTCTCCTACAATGAGCAGTTCTTC
TRBJ2-7,.,TRBV7-6,CASSPQLGRAYEQYF,TGTGCCAGCAGCCCTCAACTGGGGAGAGCCTACGAGCAGTACTTC
TRBJ1-1,TRBD1,TRBV7-9,CASSSWTGSDTEAFF,TGTGCCAGCAGCTCGTGGACAGGGTCAGACACTGAAGCTTTCTTT
TRBJ1-6,.,TRBV7-9,CASSFQGGLLHF,TGTGCCAGCAGCTTTCAGGGAGGGCTCCTCCACTTT
TRBJ2-5,TRBD2,TRBV4-1,CASSQGEGSETQYF,TGCGCCAGCAGCCAAGGGGAGGGGTCGGAGACCCAGTACTTC
TRBJ2-2,.,TRBV6-1,CASSEVRGYGELFF,TGTGCCAGCAGTGAAGTACGGGGGTACGGGGAGCTGTTTTTT
TRBJ1-4,TRBD1,TRBV5-1,CASQTGGLTFNEKLFF,TGCGCCAGCCAAACAGGGGGCCTTACGTTTAATGAAAAACTGTTTTTT
TRBJ1-1,TRBD1,TRBV29-1,CSVSRGGQLEAFF,TGCAGCGTTTCAAGGGGGGGACAGCTCGAAGCTTTCTTT
TRBJ2-7,.,TRBV29-1,CSVWGGYEQYF,TGCAGCGTTTGGGGCGGCTACGAGCAGTACTTC
TRBJ2-4,TRBD1,TRBV28,CASLPDDRDQNIQYF,TGTGCCAGCCTCCCCGACGACAGGGACCAAAACATTCAGTACTTC
TRBJ2-3,TRBD2,TRBV11-2,CASSPRTSGGPTDTQYF,TGTGCCAGCAGCCCGAGGACTAGCGGGGGGCCAACAGATACGCAGTATTTT
TRBJ2-7,.,TRBV5-1,CASSPLDRGGREQYF,TGCGCCAGCAGCCCCCTCGACAGAGGTGGTCGGGAGCAGTACTTC
TRBJ1-4,TRBD1,TRBV5-4,CASSPGQVNEKLFF,TGTGCCAGCAGCCCGGGACAGGTTAATGAAAAACTGTTTTTT
TRBJ2-7,.,TRBV10-1,CASSGGPGEQYF,TGCGCCAGCAGCGGGGGTCCGGGGGAGCAGTACTTC
TRBJ2-7,.,TRBV19,CASSTQGIYEQYF,TGTGCCAGTAGTACACAGGGAATATACGAGCAGTACTTC
TRBJ1-1,TRBD1,TRBV10-2,CASCPGTGYDTEAFF,TGCGCCAGCTGCCCCGGGACAGGGTATGACACTGAAGCTTTCTTT
TRBJ2-3,TRBD2,TRBV19,CASMGLAGGDTQYF,TGTGCCAGTATGGGACTAGCGGGGGGGGATACGCAGTATTTT
TRBJ1-1,.,TRBV18,CASSPGRAEVTEAFF,TGTGCCAGCTCACCGGGGAGGGCGGAAGTTACTGAAGCTTTCTTT
TRBJ1-2,.,TRBV5-4,CASSLVWDRNYGYTF,TGTGCCAGCAGCTTGGTCTGGGATAGAAACTATGGCTACACCTTC
TRBJ1-6,.,TRBV5-1,CASSLIAGTENSPLHF,TGCGCCAGCAGCTTGATTGCGGGGACCGAAAATTCACCCCTCCACTTT
TRBJ1-1,.,TRBV10-2,CASQTGVNTEAFF,TGCGCCAGCCAGACAGGAGTGAACACTGAAGCTTTCTTT
TRBJ1-6,.,TRBV4-1,CASSQEGAHQTNSPLHF,TGCGCCAGCAGCCAAGAAGGGGCGCACCAAACCAATTCACCCCTCCACTTT
TRBJ2-7,TRBD2,TRBV3-1/TRBV3-2,CASSAILAGASYEQYF,TGTGCCAGCAGCGCTATACTAGCGGGGGCTTCCTACGAGCAGTACTTC
TRBJ2-5,.,TRBV7-2,CASSSFPRGKETQYF,TGTGCCAGCAGCTCCTTCCCTCGGGGTAAGGAGACCCAGTACTTC
TRBJ1-2,.,TRBV4-1,CASSQGGIYGYTF,TGCGCCAGCAGCCAAGGGGGGATCTATGGCTACACCTTC
TRBJ1-1,.,TRBV3-1/TRBV3-2,CASSQLQGDEAFF,TGTGCCAGCAGCCAGCTTCAGGGTGATGAAGCTTTCTTT
TRBJ2-5,.,TRBV12-5,CASGLGLQETQYF,TGTGCTAGTGGTTTGGGACTCCAAGAGACCCAGTACTTC
TRBJ1-2,TRBD1,TRBV27,CASSRAQGTGGNFRYGYTF,TGTGCCAGCAGTCGCGCACAGGGGACGGGGGGGAATTTCCGATATGGCTACACCTTC
TRBJ1-2,TRBD1,TRBV2,CASSGAGGRTNYGYTF,TGTGCCAGCAGTGGGGCAGGGGGGAGAACTAACTATGGCTACACCTTC
TRBJ2-3,.,TRBV27,CASSLKGGDTQYF,TGTGCCAGCAGTTTAAAAGGAGGGGATACGCAGTATTTT
TRBJ2-1,.,TRBV6-2/TRBV6-3,CASSQKYNEQFF,TGTGCCAGCAGTCAAAAATACAATGAGCAGTTCTTC
TRBJ2-5,.,TRBV6-4,CASSGPLAGWETQYF,TGTGCCAGCAGTGGCCCCTTGGCGGGGTGGGAGACCCAGTACTTC
TRBJ1-2,.,TRBV6-5,CASSYFYSGNRYGYTF,TGTGCCAGCAGTTACTTTTATTCAGGGAATCGCTATGGCTACACCTTC
TRBJ2-5,.,TRBV4-2,CASSQEGWGTETQYF,TGTGCCAGCAGCCAAGAGGGATGGGGGACGGAGACCCAGTACTTC
TRBJ2-7,TRBD1,TRBV7-2,CASSSDRAGFKQYF,TGTGCCAGCAGCTCGGACAGGGCTGGATTCAAGCAGTACTTC